Presented here are 9 T cell receptor beta chains from one specimen sequenced in a study of cytomegalovirus exposure and HLA in healthy donors. PCR amplification relied on 60 Vbeta primers (plus 13 Jbeta primers). Clones were sequenced by immunoSEQ multiplex PCR, and TCRdb holds only the in-frame ones, with some missing. The sample includes over 100,000 clones. The specimen sequenced was PBMCs. The receptors here all came from a woman aged 40 to 49 in good health and CMV-seropositive.

CDR3 nucleotides: TGTGCCAGCAGCTACCAGGGAGGACAATCTGGCTACACCTTC. This encodes CASSYQGGQSGYTF. This sequence joins TRBV28 and TRBJ1-2; the D gene is possibly TRBD1 (5 bases). This CDR3 is built from 14 residues. Between the trimmed V and J ends, which lost 6 bases and 7 bases, there was a span of 18 bases. Germline CDR1 reads MDHEN; CDR2 reads SYDVKM.

The rearrangement uses TRBV11-1 and TRBJ1-5; D uncertain. The germline V gene encodes CDR1 SGHAT and CDR2 FQDESV (reference sequence). This CDR3 contains 13 residues. Trimming removed 1 base from V and 7 bases from J, with 8 bases in between. The CDR3 DNA follows: TGTGCCAGCAGCTTAGGACAATCCCAGCCCCAGCATTTT. Translation gives CASSLGQSQPQHF.

This chain uses TRBV28 with TRBJ2-1; D is possibly TRBD1 (6 bases). In germline, CDR1 is MDHEN, CDR2 SYDVKM. The CDR3 has 14 residues. Between the trimmed V and J ends, which lost 6 bases and 10 bases, there was a span of 19 bases. DNA of the CDR3: TGTGCCAGCAGGCCCCTGGGGGCGCAGGGGGAGCAGTTCTTC. This codes for CASRPLGAQGEQFF.

The chain uses TRBV5-4 and TRBJ2-7, with D possibly being TRBD1 (5 bases). V was trimmed by 2 bases and J by 8 bases, leaving 8 bases between them. The V gene's germline CDR1 is SGHNT and CDR2 YYREEE (reference sequence). CDR3 size: 11 residues. The CDR3 protein is CASSFEDKQYF. CDR3 sequence (DNA): TGTGCCAGCAGCTTCGAGGACAAGCAGTACTTC.

The J gene is TRBJ2-2, the V gene TRBV27; 7 nucleotides match TRBD1. J gave up 4 bases and V 0 bases, and 5 bases lay outside the gene matches. Germline loops: CDR1 MNHEY, CDR2 SMNVEV (reference sequence). This CDR3 region has 16 residues. CDR3 protein: CASSLSATGLTGELFF. CDR3 coding DNA: TGTGCCAGCAGTTTATCCGCGACAGGGCTCACCGGGGAGCTGTTTTTT.

V gene TRBV6-1 combines with J gene TRBJ1-6, with D perhaps matching TRBD1 (6 bases). The CDR3 contains 14 residues. The germline V gene encodes CDR1 MNHNS and CDR2 SASEGT. Trimming left V 5 bases short and J 6 bases short, with 11 bases between. CDR3 sequence reads: CASSLQGPNSPLHF. The DNA for the CDR3 is TGTGCCAGCAGTCTACAGGGACCTAATTCACCCCTCCACTTT.

The chain employs TRBV10-3 and TRBJ1-5, with D maybe TRBD1 (6 bases). V gave up 2 bases and J gave up 4 bases, with 9 bases separating them. The length of the CDR3 is 14 residues. CDR1 is ENHRY, CDR2 SYGVKD, per germline. The CDR3 is CAISEIGGNQPQHF. In nucleotides, the CDR3 is TGTGCCATCAGTGAGATAGGGGGTAATCAGCCCCAGCATTTT.

This chain's CDR3 is CSFSGLPGTDTQYF. Here the CDR3 DNA reads TGCAGCTTTAGCGGTTTACCCGGCACAGATACGCAGTATTTT. The V call is TRBV29-1, the J call TRBJ2-3, with D possibly TRBD2 on 6 matching bases. Looked up from germline, CDR1 is SQVTM and CDR2 is ANQGSEA. Trimming shortened V by 8 bases and J by 1 base, and 16 bases separated the two germline ends. The CDR3 totals 14 residues.

The rearrangement uses TRBV18 and TRBJ2-7; 7 bases map to TRBD1. The V gene's germline CDR1 is KGHSH and CDR2 LQKENI. This CDR3 contains 15 residues. V trimming: 3 bases; J trimming: 5 bases; junction bases outside the gene matches: 10. The CDR3 sequence: CASSPSTGYDNEQYF. In DNA form, the CDR3 reads TGTGCCAGCTCACCGTCGACAGGGTATGATAACGAGCAGTACTTC. Together with reference TRBV18 and TRBJ2-7, the CDR3 gives the full variable domain: NAGVMQNPRHLVRRRGQEARLRCSPMKGHSHVYWYRQLPEEGLKFMVYLQKENIIDESGMPKERFSAEFPKEGPSILRIQQVVRGDSAAYFCASSPSTGYDNEQYFGPGTRLTVT.